This is a list of T cell receptor beta chains from one sample in a study of cytomegalovirus exposure and HLA in healthy donors. The table came from immunoSEQ multiplex PCR; TCRdb's copy has only in-frame clones and leaves some out. This table has approximately 150,000 clones, about 77% appearing once. Source material: PBMCs. All receptors come from a female donor in good health and CMV-seronegative. Each CDR3 is given with its conserved first and last residue. A D gene is named only where the DNA matches it firmly. The size field is filled for only some rows; it gives once, few, many or a size class.

NA,TRBV18,TRBJ2-7,TRBD2,TGTGCCAGCTCACCATCATGGGCGGGGGTCGAACTAGGAGAGCAGTACTTC,CASSPSWAGVELGEQYF
NA,TRBV11-1,TRBJ1-1,NA,TGTGCCAGCAGCTTATTCGGGTTGGACACTGAAGCTTTCTTT,CASSLFGLDTEAFF
NA,TRBV6-6,TRBJ2-7,NA,TGTGCCAGCAGTTTCAGGGGAAACTACGAGCAGTACTTC,CASSFRGNYEQYF
NA,TRBV28,TRBJ2-7,NA,TGTGCCAGCGAGGCGGTTTCCTACGAGCAGTACTTC,CASEAVSYEQYF
NA,TRBV19,TRBJ2-5,TRBD2,TGTGCCAGTAGTCCCGGGACTAAAGAGACCCAGTACTTC,CASSPGTKETQYF
NA,TRBV29-1,TRBJ2-4,TRBD1,TGCAGCGTTGGGGGGACAGGGAGAAACATTCAGTACTTC,CSVGGTGRNIQYF
NA,TRBV5-1,TRBJ2-1,NA,TGCGCCAGCAGCTTGGAACCCAGACCCCCGCGCAGGGGAAACAATGAGCAGTTCTTC,CASSLEPRPPRRGNNEQFF
once,TRBV5-1,TRBJ2-3,TRBD2,TGCGCCAGCAGCCGAGGAGCGGGACGATTAACGACGGATACGCAGTATTTT,CASSRGAGRLTTDTQYF
NA,TRBV29-1,TRBJ2-6,NA,TGCAGCGTTGAACGTGGGGCCAACGTCCTGACTTTC,CSVERGANVLTF
NA,TRBV5-1,TRBJ1-1,NA,TGCGCCAGCAGCTTGGGTCAGGTGCACACTGAAGCTTTCTTT,CASSLGQVHTEAFF
NA,TRBV5-1,TRBJ1-2,TRBD1,TGCGCCAGCAAGTCCTTAGAGGCGGGACAGGCAAACTATGGCTACACCTTC,CASKSLEAGQANYGYTF
NA,TRBV11-2,TRBJ2-7,TRBD1,TGTGCCAGCAGCGTCTCCCGGACAGGGGGTTTCAACGAGCAGTACTTC,CASSVSRTGGFNEQYF
NA,TRBV5-1,TRBJ2-7,TRBD1,TGCGCCAGCAGCCCCGAGACAGGGAGCTCCTACGAGCAGTACTTC,CASSPETGSSYEQYF
NA,TRBV6-1,TRBJ1-6,NA,TGTGCCAGCAGTGAAGCCAGACAGAATTCACCCCTCCACTTT,CASSEARQNSPLHF
NA,TRBV5-6,TRBJ2-7,NA,TGTGCCAGCAGCCCCTACGACTTTTACGAGCAGTACTTC,CASSPYDFYEQYF
NA,TRBV27,TRBJ2-7,NA,TGTGCCAGCAGTTTTGGCCAGGGCTACGAGCAGTACTTC,CASSFGQGYEQYF
NA,TRBV27,TRBJ1-5,NA,TGTGCCAGCAGTTTCTCCTACCAGGGGAGCAATCAGCCCCAGCATTTT,CASSFSYQGSNQPQHF
once,TRBV18,TRBJ1-4,NA,TGTGCCAGCTCGGGGGGTGTTGATGAAAAACTGTTTTTT,CASSGGVDEKLFF
NA,TRBV27,TRBJ2-1,TRBD2,TGTGCCAGCAGTTTAAAGCGGGAGCGGTGGGATGAGCAGTTCTTC,CASSLKRERWDEQFF
NA,TRBV18,TRBJ2-7,TRBD1,TGTGCCAGCTCCCCTCTCCGGGACAGCACCTACGAGCAGTACTTC,CASSPLRDSTYEQYF
once,TRBV6-5,TRBJ2-7,TRBD1,TGTGCCAGCAGCCGCGGACAGGCAGGATACGAGCAGTACTTC,CASSRGQAGYEQYF
once,TRBV5-1,TRBJ2-5,TRBD1,TGCGCCAGCAGCGGGGGACAGGTGCTTGAGACCCAGTACTTC,CASSGGQVLETQYF